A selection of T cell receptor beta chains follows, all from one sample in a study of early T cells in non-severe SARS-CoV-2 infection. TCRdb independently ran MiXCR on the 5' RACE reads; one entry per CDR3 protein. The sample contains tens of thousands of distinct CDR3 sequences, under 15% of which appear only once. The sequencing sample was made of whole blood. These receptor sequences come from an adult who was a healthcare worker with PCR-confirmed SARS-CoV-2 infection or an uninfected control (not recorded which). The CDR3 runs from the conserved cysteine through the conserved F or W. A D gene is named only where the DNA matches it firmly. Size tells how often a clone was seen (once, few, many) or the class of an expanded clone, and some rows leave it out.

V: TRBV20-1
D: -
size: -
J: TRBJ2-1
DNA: TGCAGTGCTATTGAGGACAGTTCATGGGAGCAGTTCTTC
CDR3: CSAIEDSSWEQFF

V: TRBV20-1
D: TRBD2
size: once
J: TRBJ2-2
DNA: TGCAGTGCTAGACCAGCGGGAGGTACTGGAGGGGTAGCCGGGGAGCTGTTTTTT
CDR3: CSARPAGGTGGVAGELFF

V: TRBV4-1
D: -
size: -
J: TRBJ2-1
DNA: TGCGCCAGCAGTCGAGGCCTAGCACACCGAAACAATGAGCAGTTCTTC
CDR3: CASSRGLAHRNNEQFF

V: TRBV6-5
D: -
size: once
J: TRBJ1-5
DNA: TGTGCCAGCAGTTACATGGGCCGCAATCAGCCCCAGCATTTT
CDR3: CASSYMGRNQPQHF

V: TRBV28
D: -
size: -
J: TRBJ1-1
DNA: TGTGCCAGCAGTTTGGTCAGTGGGTCTGAAGCTTTCTTT
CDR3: CASSLVSGSEAFF

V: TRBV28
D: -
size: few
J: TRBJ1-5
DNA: TGTGCCAGCGGTGGTAGCGATCAGCCCCAGCATTTT
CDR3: CASGGSDQPQHF

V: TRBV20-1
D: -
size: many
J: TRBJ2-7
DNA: TGCAGTGCTAGAGCAGAGAGCTCCTACGAGCAGTACTTC
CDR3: CSARAESSYEQYF

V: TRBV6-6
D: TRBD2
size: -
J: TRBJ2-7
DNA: TGTGCCAGCAGTTACTACTCTAGCGGGTTGAATGTCGAGCAGTACTTC
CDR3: CASSYYSSGLNVEQYF

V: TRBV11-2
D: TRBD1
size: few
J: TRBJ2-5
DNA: TGTGCCAGCAGCTTAGGTTGGACAGGACAGACCCAGTACTTC
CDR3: CASSLGWTGQTQYF

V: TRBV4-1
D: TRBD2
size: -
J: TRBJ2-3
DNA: TGCGCCAGCAGCCGAGCGGGGATAAGCACAGATACGCAGTATTTT
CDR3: CASSRAGISTDTQYF

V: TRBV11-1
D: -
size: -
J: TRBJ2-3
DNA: TGTGCCAGCAGCTTCGAGGCGGGACCCACAGATACGCAGTATTTT
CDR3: CASSFEAGPTDTQYF

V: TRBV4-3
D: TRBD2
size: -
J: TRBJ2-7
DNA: TGCGCCAGCAGCCAAGGGACTAGCGGGAGCCTCTACGAGCAGTACTTC
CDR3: CASSQGTSGSLYEQYF

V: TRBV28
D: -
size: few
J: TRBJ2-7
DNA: TGTGCCAGCAGTCCCAGGGGTTACCTGGTCGAGCAGTACTTC
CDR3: CASSPRGYLVEQYF

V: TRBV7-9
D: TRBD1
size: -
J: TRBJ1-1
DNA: TGTGCCAGCAGTCATAGGGGGCCGAACACTGAAGCTTTCTTT
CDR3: CASSHRGPNTEAFF

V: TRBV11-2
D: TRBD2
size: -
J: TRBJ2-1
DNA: TGTGCCAGCAGCATAGTTAGCGGGGGCTCCTACAATGAGCAGTTCTTC
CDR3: CASSIVSGGSYNEQFF

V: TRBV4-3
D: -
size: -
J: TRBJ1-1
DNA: TGCGCCAGCAGCCAAGAGAGGGGGTTAATGAACACTGAAGCTTTCTTT
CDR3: CASSQERGLMNTEAFF

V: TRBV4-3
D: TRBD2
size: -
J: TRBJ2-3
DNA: TGCGCCAGCAGCCAAGGAGCGGGAGTTGCGCAGTATTTT
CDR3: CASSQGAGVAQYF

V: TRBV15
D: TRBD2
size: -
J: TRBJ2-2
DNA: TGTGCCACCAGCAGAGGCCTAGCGGGAGACACCGGGGAGCTGTTTTTT
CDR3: CATSRGLAGDTGELFF

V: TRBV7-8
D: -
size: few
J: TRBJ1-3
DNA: TGTGCCAGCAGCCAGCAGGCGGCGTCCGGAAACACCATATATTTT
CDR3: CASSQQAASGNTIYF

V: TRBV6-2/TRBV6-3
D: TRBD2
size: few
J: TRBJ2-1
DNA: TGTGCCAGCATCGGGACTAGCGGGTATAATGAGCAGTTCTTC
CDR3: CASIGTSGYNEQFF

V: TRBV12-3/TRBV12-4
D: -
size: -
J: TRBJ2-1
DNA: TGTGCCAGCGTAAGTTTGATCCAGAATGAGCAGTTCTTC
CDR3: CASVSLIQNEQFF

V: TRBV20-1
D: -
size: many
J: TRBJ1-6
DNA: TGCAGTGCTAGATGGGGGGAGACCCGGGGTTCACCCCTCCACTTT
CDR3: CSARWGETRGSPLHF

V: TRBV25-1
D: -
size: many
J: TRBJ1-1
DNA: TGTGCCAGCAGTGAAACGCCCTCAGCGGGAGCTTTCTTT
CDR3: CASSETPSAGAFF